Listed below are T cell receptor beta chains from one sample, sequenced in a study of cytomegalovirus exposure and HLA in healthy donors. Sequencing was performed with immunoSEQ multiplex PCR; in TCRdb, only in-frame clones are kept and a portion is missing. The data hold over 130,000 clones, with around 82% observed a single time. Sequenced: PBMCs. These receptor sequences come from a man aged 50 to 59 in good health and CMV-seronegative. Each CDR3 is given with its conserved first and last residue. Each record gives: D gene, clone size, V gene, J gene, CDR3 protein, CDR3 DNA. D genes are given only for firm matches. The listing skips clone size in some rows; elsewhere it reads once, few, many or a size class.

d_gene: TRBD1
abundance: once
v_gene: TRBV15
j_gene: TRBJ1-4
CDR3aa: CATSIRDRGWTNEKLFF
CDR3nt: TGTGCCACCAGCATCCGGGACAGGGGATGGACTAATGAAAAACTGTTTTTT

d_gene: TRBD1
abundance: -
v_gene: TRBV28
j_gene: TRBJ2-5
CDR3aa: CASSLPQGDSSAQYF
CDR3nt: TGTGCCAGCAGTTTACCCCAGGGGGATTCTTCTGCCCAGTACTTC

d_gene: -
abundance: -
v_gene: TRBV5-1
j_gene: TRBJ2-5
CDR3aa: CASSLEGGLTQETQYF
CDR3nt: TGCGCCAGCAGCTTGGAGGGCGGACTGACCCAAGAGACCCAGTACTTC

d_gene: -
abundance: -
v_gene: TRBV28
j_gene: TRBJ2-5
CDR3aa: CASSFVVETQYF
CDR3nt: TGTGCCAGCAGTTTCGTAGTAGAGACCCAGTACTTC

d_gene: -
abundance: once
v_gene: TRBV4-1
j_gene: TRBJ1-5
CDR3aa: CASSPDDSPQNQPQHF
CDR3nt: TGCGCCAGCAGCCCGGATGACAGTCCTCAGAATCAGCCCCAGCATTTT

d_gene: TRBD1
abundance: -
v_gene: TRBV5-1
j_gene: TRBJ1-2
CDR3aa: CASSLGGTGANYGYTF
CDR3nt: TGCGCCAGCAGCTTGGGAGGGACAGGGGCTAACTATGGCTACACCTTC

d_gene: TRBD1
abundance: few
v_gene: TRBV28
j_gene: TRBJ1-1
CDR3aa: CASSSPRQQGLDTEAFF
CDR3nt: TGTGCCAGCAGTTCACCACGCCAACAGGGGCTTGACACTGAAGCTTTCTTT

d_gene: TRBD2
abundance: -
v_gene: TRBV18
j_gene: TRBJ2-6
CDR3aa: CASSPASGNPGANVLTF
CDR3nt: TGTGCCAGCTCACCCGCTAGCGGAAACCCTGGGGCCAACGTCCTGACTTTC

d_gene: TRBD1
abundance: -
v_gene: TRBV6-5
j_gene: TRBJ2-7
CDR3aa: CASSYATGGEQYF
CDR3nt: TGTGCCAGCAGTTACGCCACAGGGGGCGAGCAGTACTTC

d_gene: -
abundance: few
v_gene: TRBV30
j_gene: TRBJ1-4
CDR3aa: CAWSSGDGEKLFF
CDR3nt: TGTGCCTGGAGCTCAGGGGACGGCGAAAAACTGTTTTTT

d_gene: TRBD2
abundance: -
v_gene: TRBV29-1
j_gene: TRBJ2-7
CDR3aa: CSVDLAGGSYEQYF
CDR3nt: TGCAGCGTTGATTTAGCGGGAGGGTCCTACGAGCAGTACTTC

d_gene: TRBD2
abundance: -
v_gene: TRBV28
j_gene: TRBJ2-7
CDR3aa: CASTTRGGHSYEQYF
CDR3nt: TGTGCCAGCACGACTCGGGGGGGCCACTCCTACGAGCAGTACTTC

d_gene: -
abundance: -
v_gene: TRBV28
j_gene: TRBJ1-1
CDR3aa: CASSPTENTEAFF
CDR3nt: TGTGCCAGCAGTCCGACAGAGAACACTGAAGCTTTCTTT

d_gene: -
abundance: -
v_gene: TRBV27
j_gene: TRBJ2-7
CDR3aa: CASSPKSGGGRSYEQYF
CDR3nt: TGTGCCAGCAGCCCGAAGAGCGGTGGCGGCCGCTCCTACGAGCAGTACTTC

d_gene: TRBD2
abundance: -
v_gene: TRBV9
j_gene: TRBJ2-1
CDR3aa: CASSPGGGSYNEQFF
CDR3nt: TGTGCCAGCAGCCCCGGCGGGGGCTCCTACAATGAGCAGTTCTTC

d_gene: -
abundance: few
v_gene: TRBV11-2
j_gene: TRBJ2-1
CDR3aa: CASSFGYNEQFF
CDR3nt: TGTGCCAGCAGCTTCGGCTACAATGAGCAGTTCTTC

d_gene: -
abundance: -
v_gene: TRBV6-5
j_gene: TRBJ1-1
CDR3aa: CASSYSTAMNTEAFF
CDR3nt: TGTGCCAGCAGTTACTCGACAGCCATGAACACTGAAGCTTTCTTT

d_gene: -
abundance: -
v_gene: TRBV9
j_gene: TRBJ1-1
CDR3aa: CASSPSPGVTEAFF
CDR3nt: TGTGCCAGCAGCCCGAGTCCAGGGGTGACTGAAGCTTTCTTT

d_gene: -
abundance: -
v_gene: TRBV5-1
j_gene: TRBJ2-5
CDR3aa: CASSLGGPEETQYF
CDR3nt: TGCGCCAGCAGCTTGGGGGGCCCGGAAGAGACCCAGTACTTC

d_gene: TRBD2
abundance: -
v_gene: TRBV5-1
j_gene: TRBJ2-5
CDR3aa: CASSLGLAVQETQYF
CDR3nt: TGCGCCAGCAGCTTGGGCCTAGCGGTCCAAGAGACCCAGTACTTC

d_gene: -
abundance: few
v_gene: TRBV7-8
j_gene: TRBJ1-1
CDR3aa: CASSFGGNTEAFF
CDR3nt: TGTGCCAGCAGCTTCGGGGGGAACACTGAAGCTTTCTTT

d_gene: TRBD2
abundance: -
v_gene: TRBV2
j_gene: TRBJ2-5
CDR3aa: CASSVAGGREETQYF
CDR3nt: TGTGCCAGCAGTGTAGCGGGGGGGCGTGAGGAGACCCAGTACTTC

d_gene: TRBD1
abundance: -
v_gene: TRBV28
j_gene: TRBJ1-2
CDR3aa: CASSYTGGANYGYTF
CDR3nt: TGTGCCAGCAGTTATACAGGGGGAGCTAACTATGGCTACACCTTC

d_gene: -
abundance: -
v_gene: TRBV10-2
j_gene: TRBJ2-2
CDR3aa: CASSKRGQLNTGELFF
CDR3nt: TGCGCCAGCAGTAAAAGGGGACAATTAAACACCGGGGAGCTGTTTTTT

d_gene: -
abundance: -
v_gene: TRBV6-5
j_gene: TRBJ1-1
CDR3aa: CASSPTGYTEAFF
CDR3nt: TGTGCCAGCAGTCCAACAGGGTACACTGAAGCTTTCTTT

d_gene: TRBD1
abundance: -
v_gene: TRBV28
j_gene: TRBJ1-4
CDR3aa: CASSPIDRANEKLFF
CDR3nt: TGTGCCAGCAGCCCCATCGACAGGGCTAATGAAAAACTGTTTTTT

d_gene: -
abundance: -
v_gene: TRBV14
j_gene: TRBJ2-6
CDR3aa: CASSQGQTSGANVLTF
CDR3nt: TGTGCCAGCAGCCAAGGACAGACCTCTGGGGCCAACGTCCTGACTTTC

d_gene: -
abundance: once
v_gene: TRBV19
j_gene: TRBJ2-3
CDR3aa: CASSIAGADTQYF
CDR3nt: TGTGCCAGTAGTATAGCAGGGGCAGATACGCAGTATTTT